These 29 T cell receptor beta chains were sequenced from one sample in a study of blood T cell repertoires in COVID-19. Using immunoSEQ multiplex PCR, the repertoire was profiled, and TCRdb retains in-frame clones only, with some absent. The sample includes roughly 200,000 clones, 65% to 85% seen only once; the top ten take about 7%. Sequenced material: peripheral blood. Receptors originate from a woman aged 40 to 55 with COVID-19, enrolled during active disease.

The chain has TRBV5-1 and TRBJ1-6, with 9 bases fitting TRBD1. V trimming: 5 bases; J trimming: 11 bases; junction bases outside the gene matches: 8. The CDR3 is 14 amino acids. In germline, CDR1 is SGHRS, CDR2 YFSETQ. The CDR3 DNA sequence: TGCGCCAGCAGGGCCGGGACAGGGAGGCCACCCCTCCACTTT. This translates into CASRAGTGRPPLHF.

The rearrangement uses TRBV6-2 or TRBV6-3 and TRBJ1-1, with D perhaps TRBD1 (5 bases). Germline CDR1 MNHEY, CDR2 SVGEGT. Trimming removed 5 bases from V and 5 bases from J, with 6 bases in between. The CDR3 length is 11 residues. The CDR3 spells CASSQGTEAFF. For the CDR3, the DNA is TGTGCCAGCAGTCAGGGTACTGAAGCTTTCTTT.

The chain employs TRBV29-1 and TRBJ2-5; 8 nucleotides match TRBD2. The CDR3 runs 14 residues. The ends lost 4 bases at V and 5 bases at J; junction bases unmatched: 9. The germline gives CDR1 SQVTM, CDR2 ANQGSEA. CDR3 in DNA: TGCAGCGTTGTGGGTAGCGGGGCCCCGGAGACCCAGTACTTC. Protein sequence: CSVVGSGAPETQYF.

V is TRBV5-1 and J is TRBJ2-7; 7 bases are shared with TRBD1. Per the germline V gene, CDR1 is SGHRS and CDR2 is YFSETQ. The CDR3 contains 14 residues. After removal of 5 bases from V and 0 bases from J, the junction contained 5 bases not matched to a gene. The CDR3 here is CASRPDRASYEQYF. The CDR3 DNA reads as TGCGCCAGCAGACCCGACAGGGCCTCCTACGAGCAGTACTTC.

The chain combines TRBV29-1 with TRBJ1-1; tentatively, D is TRBD1 (6 bases). V lost 4 bases and J lost 8, with 17 bases in between. The CDR3 has 13 amino acids. CDR1 and CDR2 from the germline V gene are SQVTM and ANQGSEA. The CDR3 coding sequence is TGCAGCGTTGGGGATGCAGGGACAAACGAAGCTTTCTTT. Amino acid sequence: CSVGDAGTNEAFF.

The V call is TRBV7-6, the J call TRBJ2-2; TRBD2 is a possible D gene (6 bases). V was trimmed by 1 base and J by 1 base, leaving 13 bases between them. This CDR3 comprises 17 residues. From germline, CDR1 is SGHVS and CDR2 FNYEAQ. The chain's CDR3 is CASSLVGAGLNTGELFF. The CDR3, as DNA: TGTGCCAGCAGCTTAGTCGGGGCGGGGTTGAACACCGGGGAGCTGTTTTTT.

This clone has only one observation. The V gene is TRBV10-3, the J gene TRBJ1-6, with 8 bases lining up with TRBD1. The CDR3 totals 13 residues. V dropped 9 bases and J dropped 9; count of bases not matched to a gene: 7. Germline V CDR1 and CDR2: ENHRY, SYGVKD. CDR3 nucleotides: TGTGCCATTACCGGACAGGGAGGTTCACCCCTCCACTTT. This gives the protein CAITGQGGSPLHF.

The genes are TRBV6-6 and TRBJ1-6, with 7 bases aligning to TRBD1. Looked up from germline, CDR1 is MNHNY and CDR2 is SVGAGI (reference sequence). V was pared by 10 bases and J by 5 bases, with 5 bases of the junction left unmatched. The length of the CDR3 is 13 residues. The CDR3 reads CATRDSDNSPLHF. The CDR3 DNA reads TGTGCCACCCGGGACAGTGATAATTCACCCCTCCACTTT.

CDR3 bases: TGTGCCAGCAGCTTAATCTCTAGCGGGGGGAGGTCCGGGGAGCTGTTTTTT. It yields the protein CASSLISSGGRSGELFF. The V gene is TRBV7-8, the J gene TRBJ2-2; 11 bases fit TRBD2. V shed 2 bases, J shed 6 bases, and the junction held 8 bases outside the gene matches. The CDR3 has 17 amino acids. Germline V lookup: CDR1 SGHVS, CDR2 FQNEAQ.

The J gene is TRBJ1-5, the V gene TRBV24-1, with TRBD1 matching 10 bases. The CDR3 contains 13 residues. V dropped 5 bases and J dropped 8; count of bases not matched to a gene: 2. From germline, CDR1 is KGHDR and CDR2 SFDVKD. CDR3 loop: CATSGQGAKPQHF. In DNA form, the CDR3 reads TGTGCCACCAGTGGACAGGGGGCGAAGCCCCAGCATTTT.

The chain uses TRBV19 and TRBJ1-5; the D gene is possibly TRBD1 (5 bases). The CDR3 consists of 15 residues. CDR1 and CDR2 from the germline V gene are LNHDA and SQIVND (reference sequence). Trimming stripped 7 bases from V and 3 bases from J, with 16 bases between. The CDR3 spells CASTDGGGLNQPQHF. CDR3 DNA: TGTGCCAGTACCGATGGGGGAGGCCTCAATCAGCCCCAGCATTTT.

This clone showed up many times. This chain connects TRBV27 to TRBJ1-2; 7 bases fit TRBD1. CDR1 is MNHEY and CDR2 is SMNVEV in the germline V gene (reference sequence). The CDR3 has 13 residues. Trimming at V came to 4 bases and at J to 7 bases, leaving 6 bases not matched to a gene. The CDR3 bases are TGTGCCAGCAGTTCCCTAGACAGGGCTGGCTACACCTTC. It encodes CASSSLDRAGYTF.

The rearrangement links TRBV19 to TRBJ2-2; no clear D. Looked up from germline, CDR1 is LNHDA and CDR2 is SQIVND (reference sequence). The CDR3 length is 14 residues. The ends were cut back, 3 bases at V and 6 bases at J, with 11 bases in the middle. The CDR3 spells CASSIKAAPGELFF. The DNA for the CDR3 is TGTGCCAGTAGTATCAAGGCGGCCCCCGGGGAGCTGTTTTTT.

The rearrangement joins TRBV5-1 to TRBJ2-7; D call uncertain. From germline, CDR1 is SGHRS and CDR2 YFSETQ. The CDR3 sequence is 14 residues long. The germline V and J ends were trimmed by 0 bases and 2 bases, with 9 bases remaining between them. The CDR3, as DNA: TGCGCCAGCAGCTTGGACAGCCCCCCCTACGAGCAGTACTTC. It codes for CASSLDSPPYEQYF.

The sample holds one count of this clone. This rearrangement joins TRBV7-9 to TRBJ2-1; 9 nucleotides align to TRBD2. Losses at the gene ends were 5 bases for V and 5 bases for J; bases not matched to a gene: 10. This CDR3 is 16 amino acids long. Germline V gene data show CDR1 as SEHNR and CDR2 as FQNEAQ (reference sequence). The CDR3 DNA follows: TGTGCCAGCAGCCCGCGGGTCGGGACTAGCAACAATGAGCAGTTCTTC. Amino acid sequence: CASSPRVGTSNNEQFF.

The chain combines TRBV15 with TRBJ1-2; D might be TRBD1 (6 bases). This CDR3 spans 15 amino acids. CDR1 is LNHNV and CDR2 is YYDKDF in the germline V gene (reference sequence). V was shortened by 4 bases and J by 2 bases, with 14 bases between the two germline ends. For the CDR3, the DNA is TGTGCCACCAGCACCGATACAGGGTCCAACTATGGCTACACCTTC. Encoded protein: CATSTDTGSNYGYTF. The full variable domain, with the rest looked up from reference TRBV15 and TRBJ1-2, is DAMVIQNPRYQVTQFGKPVTLSCSQTLNHNVMYWYQQKSSQAPKLLFHYYDKDFNNEADTPDNFQSRRPNTSFCFLDIRSPGLGDTAMYLCATSTDTGSNYGYTFGSGTRLTVV.

The gene calls are TRBV7-2 and TRBJ2-7, with 8 bases identical to TRBD2. CDR3 length equals 14 residues. The germline CDR1 and CDR2 sequences are SGHTA and FQGNSA. With 1 base clipped from V and 2 bases from J, the junction kept 1 base outside the gene matches. CDR3 in amino acids: CASSLGRGAYEQYF. The CDR3 DNA sequence: TGTGCCAGCAGCTTAGGGCGGGGGGCCTACGAGCAGTACTTC.

This clone was detected a few times. The chain links TRBV20-1 to TRBJ1-5; D perhaps matches TRBD1 (6 bases). V shed 5 bases and J shed 11 bases, with 13 bases lying between them. The length of the CDR3 is 11 residues. CDR1 DFQATT and CDR2 SNEGSKA come from the germline V gene (reference sequence). The CDR3 spells CSAYSGVTQHF. The CDR3 coding sequence is TGCAGTGCTTATTCAGGGGTGACCCAGCATTTT.

At least ten counts were recorded for this clone. The chain is built from TRBV28 and TRBJ1-2; unclear D gene. V dropped 11 bases and J dropped 0 bases, with 16 bases sitting between them. The CDR3 is 14 residues long. Germline CDR1 is MDHEN and CDR2 is SYDVKM. CDR3 DNA: TGTGCCGGCGCCGGCGGAGCCTCTAACTATGGCTACACCTTC. It yields the protein CAGAGGASNYGYTF.

J is TRBJ1-6 and V is TRBV28; TRBD1 agrees at 9 bases. V lost 10 bases and J lost 9; bases outside the gene matches: 4. This CDR3 region has 12 residues. Germline CDR1 reads MDHEN; CDR2 reads SYDVKM. Here the CDR3 DNA reads TGTGCCATACAGGGGGCGACTTCACCCCTCCACTTT. This translates into CAIQGATSPLHF.

The rearrangement joins TRBV5-1 to TRBJ1-1; unclear D gene. Germline-derived CDR1 and CDR2 are SGHRS and YFSETQ. V shed 0 bases and J shed 0 bases, with 15 bases lying between them. The CDR3 is made up of 17 amino acids. Here the CDR3 reads CASSLAKSGNLNTEAFF. CDR3 in DNA: TGCGCCAGCAGCTTGGCCAAATCCGGGAACTTGAACACTGAAGCTTTCTTT.

This clone was found once. This rearrangement joins TRBV2 to TRBJ2-7; 9 bases map to TRBD1. The CDR3 totals 16 residues. Germline loops: CDR1 SNHLY, CDR2 FYNNEI. Unmatched junction bases numbered 8, after V lost 5 bases and J lost 0 bases. CDR3 DNA: TGTGCCAGCAGTTCCGGGACAGGGAAACTCTCCTACGAGCAGTACTTC. This translates into CASSSGTGKLSYEQYF.

This clone appeared a single time. The chain couples TRBV5-1 to TRBJ2-1; D is unresolved. The CDR3 extends over 18 amino acids. Germline CDR1 is SGHRS and CDR2 is YFSETQ. V was pared by 1 base and J by 0 bases, with 17 bases between. CDR3 bases: TGCGCCAGCAGCTTGAGTGTTAGCCTCGCTAGCTCCTACAATGAGCAGTTCTTC. Protein product: CASSLSVSLASSYNEQFF.

This chain uses TRBV5-8 with TRBJ2-2; 10 nucleotides match TRBD1. This CDR3 has 18 residues. The germline V gene encodes CDR1 SGHTS and CDR2 YDEGEE. With V trimmed by 0 bases and J by 6 bases, 11 bases remained unmatched. CDR3 DNA sequence: TGTGCCAGCAGCTTGGTCTGGAGGACAGGGGGGAAGTCCGGGGAGCTGTTTTTT. It translates to CASSLVWRTGGKSGELFF.

This clone appeared many times. The V and J genes are TRBV5-1 and TRBJ2-2, with D perhaps TRBD2 (5 bases). Germline lookup yields CDR1 SGHRS and CDR2 YFSETQ. V lost 3 bases to trimming and J lost 6 bases, with 15 bases between them. The CDR3 totals 15 residues. CDR3 DNA: TGCGCCAGCAGCTCAGTACTAGGATCCTCCGGGGAGCTGTTTTTT. Translating it yields CASSSVLGSSGELFF.

The chain uses TRBV19 and TRBJ1-1; D unresolved. This CDR3 spans 13 amino acids. Trimming pared 6 bases from V and 5 bases from J, leaving 13 bases between. Per the germline V gene, CDR1 is LNHDA and CDR2 is SQIVND (reference sequence). As DNA, the CDR3 is TGTGCCAGTAGCGATCGTCGGGGAACTGAAGCTTTCTTT. Encoded protein: CASSDRRGTEAFF.

The CDR3 bases are TGTGCCAGCAGTGGCACAATCAACTATGGCTACACCTTC. As protein: CASSGTINYGYTF. V and J are TRBV27 and TRBJ1-2, with D uncertain. Looked up from germline, CDR1 is MNHEY and CDR2 is SMNVEV (reference sequence). CDR3 length: 13 amino acids. The V and J ends lost 5 bases and 2 bases respectively, with 9 bases between them.

In this sample, this clone turned up a few times. V gene TRBV6-2 or TRBV6-3 combines with J gene TRBJ2-3, with D possibly being TRBD1 (5 bases). The germline V gene encodes CDR1 MNHEY and CDR2 SVGEGT. This CDR3 is built from 19 residues. Trimming removed 0 bases from V and 0 bases from J, with 19 bases in between. The CDR3 region is CASSYSTQGPPNSTDTQYF. CDR3 DNA: TGTGCCAGCAGTTACTCGACGCAGGGCCCCCCTAATAGCACAGATACGCAGTATTTT.

The gene calls are TRBV5-5 and TRBJ1-1; 8 bases align to TRBD1. After removal of 1 base from V and 1 base from J, the junction contained 6 bases not matched to a gene. There are 16 residues in the CDR3. The germline V gene has CDR1 SGHKS and CDR2 YYEKEE (reference sequence). The CDR3 sequence is CASSLWGQETNTEAFF. DNA of the CDR3: TGTGCCAGCAGCTTGTGGGGACAGGAGACGAACACTGAAGCTTTCTTT.